One and the same sample provided the 14 T cell receptor beta chains below, sequenced in a study of blood T cell repertoires in COVID-19 (dated by TCRdb to between 2020 and 2021). The library was generated by the immunoSEQ multiplex PCR assay. TCRdb limited this immuneACCESS table to in-frame rearrangements with V and J called. A share of clones is missing; checked studies link under half to unresolved V genes, and the rest is unexplained. Recorded for this sample are approximately 260,000 clones; approximately 84% of them occurred a single time. Jointly, the top ten make up around 3.6% of the sample. Sequencing was carried out using PBMCs or T cells enriched from blood (not recorded which). Receptor source: a man in his fifties who had recovered from COVID-19.

V usage is TRBV19 and J usage is TRBJ2-3; D is unclear. CDR3 length: 15 residues. CDR1 is LNHDA and CDR2 is SQIVND in the germline V gene (reference sequence). The V gene lost 2 bases and the J gene lost 2 bases, with 11 bases spanning the gap. For the CDR3, the DNA is TGTGCCAGTAGTATAATGGTCCGGGTCACAGATACGCAGTATTTT. Protein sequence: CASSIMVRVTDTQYF.

V and J are TRBV19 and TRBJ2-7, with TRBD1 identical over 7 bases. Germline lookup yields CDR1 LNHDA and CDR2 SQIVND (reference sequence). There are 13 residues in the CDR3. J was trimmed by 4 bases and V by 8 bases; bases with no gene match: 8. The chain's CDR3 is CASQNRGDYEQYF. DNA for the CDR3: TGTGCCAGTCAGAACAGGGGCGATTACGAGCAGTACTTC.

V usage is TRBV7-9 and J usage is TRBJ1-1, with D possibly being TRBD1 (6 bases). The V and J ends lost 5 bases and 5 bases respectively, with 18 bases between them. The CDR3 covers 15 residues. Germline values: CDR1 SEHNR, CDR2 FQNEAQ (reference sequence). Here the CDR3 reads CASSPKTGRATEAFF. For the CDR3, the DNA is TGTGCCAGCAGCCCTAAGACAGGCCGGGCGACTGAAGCTTTCTTT.

The V and J genes are TRBV5-1 and TRBJ1-2, with a tentative D call TRBD1 (5 bases). Germline V gene sequence: CDR1 SGHRS, CDR2 YFSETQ. V lost 1 base to trimming and J lost 4 bases, with 14 bases between them. The CDR3 loop spans 15 amino acids. The CDR3 spells CASSLSFQGSYGYTF. CDR3 DNA sequence: TGCGCCAGCAGCTTGAGTTTCCAGGGCTCCTATGGCTACACCTTC.

The chain combines TRBV24-1 with TRBJ2-2; weak D call: TRBD2 (5 bases). CDR3 length: 15 residues. Looked up from germline, CDR1 is KGHDR and CDR2 is SFDVKD. V shed 5 bases and J shed 4 bases, with 13 bases lying between them. This chain's CDR3 is CATSASGGGTGELFF. The DNA for the CDR3 is TGTGCCACCAGTGCTTCGGGTGGAGGCACCGGGGAGCTGTTTTTT.

The chain employs TRBV3-1 (or the pseudogene TRBV3-2) and TRBJ1-2; 10 positions match TRBD1. The germline gives CDR1 LGHDT, CDR2 YNNKEL (reference sequence). V lost 1 base, J lost 5 bases, and 1 base stayed unmatched. The CDR3 has 14 amino acids. CDR3 coding DNA: TGTGCCAGCAGCCAAGGACAGGGGGCTTATGGCTACACCTTC. This gives the protein CASSQGQGAYGYTF.

The chain links TRBV9 to TRBJ2-7; the D gene is possibly TRBD2 (7 bases). V shed 1 base and J shed 1 base, with 24 bases lying between them. The germline V gene has CDR1 SGDLS and CDR2 YYNGEE. The CDR3 is made up of 19 amino acids. CDR3 sequence reads: CASSVTDGSGGGFSYEQYF. CDR3 sequence (DNA): TGTGCCAGCAGCGTAACCGACGGTTCGGGGGGCGGATTTTCCTACGAGCAGTACTTC.

J is TRBJ1-1 and V is TRBV11-1; the D gene is possibly TRBD1 (5 bases). The CDR3 totals 13 residues. Germline-derived CDR1 and CDR2 are SGHAT and FQDESV (reference sequence). Trimming took 5 bases from V and 2 from J, leaving 9 bases between them. The DNA of the CDR3 is TGTGCCAGCAGCCCGACAGACAACACTGAAGCTTTCTTT. Translation gives CASSPTDNTEAFF.

The V call is TRBV6-2 or TRBV6-3, the J call TRBJ1-5; 11 positions match TRBD1. The CDR3 extends over 15 amino acids. J lost 11 bases, V lost 6 bases, and 12 bases had no gene match. From germline, CDR1 is MNHEY and CDR2 SVGEGT. As DNA, the CDR3 is TGTGCCAGCAGCCCCGGGGACAGGGGGTTCGTGGCCCAGCATTTT. As protein: CASSPGDRGFVAQHF.

This chain links TRBV7-2 with TRBJ2-7; TRBD1 matches at 8 bases. The CDR3 consists of 15 residues. Germline V CDR1 and CDR2: SGHTA, FQGNSA. Germline trimming cut 5 bases from V and 7 bases from J; bases unmatched to any gene: 13. CDR3 nucleotide sequence: TGTGCCAGCAGCCCTACTCGGGGCAGGGGGCGAGAGCAGTACTTC. Translation: CASSPTRGRGREQYF.

This chain uses TRBV28 with TRBJ2-7; D may be TRBD1 (6 bases). The germline V gene encodes CDR1 MDHEN and CDR2 SYDVKM. The CDR3 extends over 17 amino acids. The germline V and J ends were trimmed by 2 bases and 2 bases, with 19 bases remaining between them. CDR3: CASSLALFGTNTYEQYF. CDR3 DNA sequence: TGTGCCAGCAGTTTAGCCTTGTTTGGGACAAACACCTACGAGCAGTACTTC. The entire variable domain, with the rest obtained from reference TRBV28 and TRBJ2-7, is as follows: DVKVTQSSRYLVKRTGEKVFLECVQDMDHENMFWYRQDPGLGLRLIYFSYDVKMKEKGDIPEGYSVSREKKERFSLILESASTNQTSMYLCASSLALFGTNTYEQYFGPGTRLTVT.

V and J are TRBV18 and TRBJ1-5; D gene unclear. The CDR3 consists of 14 residues. Trimming removed 3 bases at V and 1 base at J, with 7 bases between. CDR1 and CDR2 (germline): KGHSH, LQKENI. This chain's CDR3 is CASSPMQSNQPQHF. The CDR3 DNA reads TGTGCCAGCTCACCGATGCAGAGCAATCAGCCCCAGCATTTT.

The chain joins TRBV28 to TRBJ2-3; the match to TRBD2 covers 16 bases. Trimming cost V 6 bases and J 6 bases; bases outside gene matches: 12. Germline V CDR1 and CDR2: MDHEN, SYDVKM. The CDR3 spans 18 residues. The CDR3 region has the DNA TGTGCCAGCAGAAGGCCCGGGACTAGCGGGAGGGCCTTGGATACGCAGTATTTT. It translates to CASRRPGTSGRALDTQYF.

The CDR3 protein is CASSFYGSNYEQYF. In DNA, the CDR3 is TGTGCCAGCAGCTTTTACGGGAGTAACTACGAGCAGTACTTC. This chain links TRBV7-2 with TRBJ2-7; perhaps TRBD2 as D (6 bases). Deletions cut 3 bases from V and 3 bases from J, with 12 bases between. Germline CDR1 reads SGHTA; CDR2 reads FQGNSA. This CDR3 contains 14 residues.